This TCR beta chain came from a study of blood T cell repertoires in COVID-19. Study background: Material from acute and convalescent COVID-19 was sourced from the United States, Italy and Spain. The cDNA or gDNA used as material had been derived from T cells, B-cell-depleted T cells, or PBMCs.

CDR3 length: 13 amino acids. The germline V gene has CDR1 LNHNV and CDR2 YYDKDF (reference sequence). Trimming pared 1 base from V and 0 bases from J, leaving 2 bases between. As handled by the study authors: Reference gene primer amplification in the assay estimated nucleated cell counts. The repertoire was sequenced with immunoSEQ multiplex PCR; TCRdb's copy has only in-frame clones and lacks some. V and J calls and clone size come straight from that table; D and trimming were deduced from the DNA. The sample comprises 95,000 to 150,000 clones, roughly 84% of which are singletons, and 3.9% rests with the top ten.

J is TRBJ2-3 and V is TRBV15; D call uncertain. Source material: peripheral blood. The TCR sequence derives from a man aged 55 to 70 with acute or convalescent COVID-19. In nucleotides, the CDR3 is TGTGCCACCAGCAGAGCTAGCACAGATACGCAGTATTTT. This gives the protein CATSRASTDTQYF.